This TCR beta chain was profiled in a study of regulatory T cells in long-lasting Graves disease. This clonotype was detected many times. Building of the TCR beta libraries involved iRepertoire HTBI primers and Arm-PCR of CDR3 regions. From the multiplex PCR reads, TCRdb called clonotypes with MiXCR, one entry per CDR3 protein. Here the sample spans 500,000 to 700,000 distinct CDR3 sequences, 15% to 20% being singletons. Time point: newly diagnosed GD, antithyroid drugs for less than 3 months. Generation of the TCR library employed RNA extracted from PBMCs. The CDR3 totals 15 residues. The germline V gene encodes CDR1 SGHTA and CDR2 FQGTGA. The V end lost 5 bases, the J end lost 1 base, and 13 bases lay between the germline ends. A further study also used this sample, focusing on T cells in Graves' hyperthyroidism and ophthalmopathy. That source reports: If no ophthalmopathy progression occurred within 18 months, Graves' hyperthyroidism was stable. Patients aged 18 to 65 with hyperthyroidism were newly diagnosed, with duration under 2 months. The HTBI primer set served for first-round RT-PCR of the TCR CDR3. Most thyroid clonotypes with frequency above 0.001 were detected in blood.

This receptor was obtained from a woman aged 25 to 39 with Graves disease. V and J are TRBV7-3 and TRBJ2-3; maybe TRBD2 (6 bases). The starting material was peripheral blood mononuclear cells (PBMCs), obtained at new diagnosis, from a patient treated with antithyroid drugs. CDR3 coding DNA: TGTGCCAGCAGCCCCGATAGCGGCGGCACAGATACGCAGTATTTT. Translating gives CASSPDSGGTDTQYF.